The 7 T cell receptor beta chains reported below all come from one sample, sequenced in a study of PD-1 blockade in classical Hodgkin lymphoma. Every patient experienced relapse after autologous stem cell transplantation, and brentuximab vedotin exposure varied. The protocol was immunoSEQ multiplex PCR, while the TCRdb copy is restricted to in-frame clones and leaves out a portion. Of more than 85,000 clones in the sample, roughly 91% were seen once. Material: peripheral blood mononuclear cells (PBMCs), obtained before the second cycle of nivolumab. Receptor source: a human donor with classical Hodgkin lymphoma.

The chain is built from TRBV4-1 and TRBJ1-5; D remains ambiguous. CDR1 and CDR2 from the germline V gene are MGHRA and YSYEKL. There are 12 residues in the CDR3. Trimming removed 3 bases at V and 4 bases at J, with 4 bases between. This chain's CDR3 is CASSHANQPQHF. The CDR3 DNA is TGCGCCAGCAGCCACGCAAATCAGCCCCAGCATTTT.

V is TRBV6-5 and J is TRBJ2-5; 9 positions match TRBD2. The J segment lost 11 bases and the V segment lost 0 bases, leaving 7 bases of the junction unmatched. CDR1 MNHEY and CDR2 SVGAGI come from the germline V gene. The CDR3 is 14 amino acids. DNA of the CDR3: TGTGCCAGCAGTTACTCGGGCGGGAGGGCCGGTCAGTACTTC. Translation: CASSYSGGRAGQYF.

The chain couples TRBV7-9 to TRBJ2-7; D possibly corresponds to TRBD2 (6 bases). This CDR3 spans 14 amino acids. V was trimmed by 5 bases and J by 1 base, leaving 12 bases between them. The germline gives CDR1 SEHNR, CDR2 FQNEAQ (reference sequence). In nucleotides, the CDR3 is TGTGCCAGCAGCCTAATAGCGGCTTCCTACGAGCAGTACTTC. Protein: CASSLIAASYEQYF.

On this clone: Relative to the germline gene, one junction end is altered; a read error may explain this. The chain has TRBV18 and TRBJ2-7; D unclear. The germline CDR1 and CDR2 sequences are KGHSH and LQKENI. The CDR3 runs to 11 residues. The CDR3: CASPPEYEQYF. The CDR3 DNA reads TGTGCCAGCCCACCGGAATACGAGCAGTACTTC.

CDR3 residues: CAWKGQPNTEAFF. The CDR3 DNA reads as TGTGCCTGGAAAGGGCAACCAAACACTGAAGCTTTCTTT. The gene calls are TRBV30 and TRBJ1-1; D is undetermined. V lost 4 bases, J lost 2 bases, and 11 bases lay in between. The CDR3 is 13 residues long. The V gene's germline CDR1 is GTSNPN and CDR2 SVGIG (reference sequence).

The genes are TRBV9 and TRBJ2-2; D gene ambiguous. V lost 2 bases to trimming and J lost 0 bases, with 8 bases between them. From germline, CDR1 is SGDLS and CDR2 YYNGEE. This CDR3 has 15 amino acids. In DNA, the CDR3 is TGTGCCAGCAGCGTTTACAGCACGAACACCGGGGAGCTGTTTTTT. Protein: CASSVYSTNTGELFF.

The CDR3 here is CASSLGDRSYEQYF. The CDR3 DNA sequence: TGTGCCAGCAGCTTAGGGGACAGATCCTACGAGCAGTACTTC. The chain couples TRBV7-8 to TRBJ2-7, with TRBD1 matching 7 bases. The ends lost 1 base at V and 1 base at J; junction bases unmatched: 1. This CDR3 has 14 residues. The germline V gene encodes CDR1 SGHVS and CDR2 FQNEAQ.